The following is a TCR beta chain sequence with its context. Its specificity is not known. The data were obtained in a study of graft-versus-host responses after intestinal transplantation. In the study overall: Following induction with anti-thymocyte globulin, all recipients were given tacrolimus and steroids for approximately 3 years.

General study results and limits: Some GvH clones appeared in ileal mucosa or blood before recipient bone marrow.

The ends lost 5 bases at V and 0 bases at J; junction bases unmatched: 6. The CDR3 extends over 15 amino acids. Germline V gives CDR1 SGHTA, CDR2 FQGNSA. The repertoire was sequenced with immunoSEQ multiplex PCR; TCRdb's copy has only in-frame clones and lacks some. In the table there are some 88,000 clones, under 95% of which are singletons. This sequence was found in a human donor who received an intestinal transplant. This chain links TRBV7-2 with TRBJ2-7; 8 bases are a match to TRBD2. The sequences come from unstimulated CD8+ T cells sorted from spleen or lymph node cells, collected before intestinal transplant. CDR3 protein: CASSPLGTSSYEQYF. CDR3 DNA: TGTGCCAGCAGCCCTCTCGGGACTAGCTCCTACGAGCAGTACTTC.